This T cell receptor beta chain was profiled in a study of blood T cell repertoires in COVID-19. Original processing notes: From reference gene primer amplification, estimates of nucleated cell counts were derived. Here immunoSEQ multiplex PCR was the method, and the copy in TCRdb shows in-frame clones only, minus some. From that table come the V and J calls and clone size; the DNA was used to work out D and trimming. The sample yields about 240,000 clones, around 83% seen once. The receptor was derived from a woman in her fifties or sixties with active or convalescent COVID-19. Sequenced: peripheral blood.

The CDR3 protein is CASSRKGGADEQFF. CDR3 DNA: TGTGCCAGCAGCCGAAAGGGGGGGGCGGATGAGCAGTTCTTC. V is TRBV3-1 (or the pseudogene TRBV3-2) and J is TRBJ2-1, with D perhaps TRBD2 (7 bases). Trimming stripped 4 bases from V and 8 bases from J, with 15 bases between. The CDR3 totals 14 residues. Germline CDR1 LGHDT, CDR2 YNNKEL (reference sequence).